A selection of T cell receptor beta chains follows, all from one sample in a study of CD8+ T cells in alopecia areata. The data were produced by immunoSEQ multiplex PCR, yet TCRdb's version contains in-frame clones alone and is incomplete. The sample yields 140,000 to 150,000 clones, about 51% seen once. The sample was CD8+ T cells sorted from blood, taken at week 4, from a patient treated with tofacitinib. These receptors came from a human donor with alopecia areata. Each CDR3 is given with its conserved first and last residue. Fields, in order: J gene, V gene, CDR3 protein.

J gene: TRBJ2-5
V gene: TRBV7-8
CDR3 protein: CASSQSSGVVETQYF

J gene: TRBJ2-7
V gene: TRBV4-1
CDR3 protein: CASSDRGNSYEQYF

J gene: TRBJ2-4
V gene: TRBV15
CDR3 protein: CATSRETHRGDIQYF

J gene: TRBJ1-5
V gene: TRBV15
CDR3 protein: CATSRVAGDSNQPQHF

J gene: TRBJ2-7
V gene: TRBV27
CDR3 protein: CASSPFGAYEQYF

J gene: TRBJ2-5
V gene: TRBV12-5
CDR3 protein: CASGLLRQAQETQYF

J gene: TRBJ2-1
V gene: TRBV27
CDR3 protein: CASSHRDRDNEQFF

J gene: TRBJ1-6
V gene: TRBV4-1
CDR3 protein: CASSRGRLDSPLHF

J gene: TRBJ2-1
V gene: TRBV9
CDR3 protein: CASSVGVGNEQFF

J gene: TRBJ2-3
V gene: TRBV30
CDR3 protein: CAWSAPSMPPDTQYF

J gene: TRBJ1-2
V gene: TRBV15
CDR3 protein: CATSRVRDSDYGYTF

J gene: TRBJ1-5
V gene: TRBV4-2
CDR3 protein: CASSQDLQGGSNQPQHF

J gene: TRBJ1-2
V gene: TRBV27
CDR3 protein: CASSLSFRGDYGYTF

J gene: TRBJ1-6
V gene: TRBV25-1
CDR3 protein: CASDTGTETSPLHF

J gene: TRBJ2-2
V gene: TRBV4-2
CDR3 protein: CASSQATEGAGELFF

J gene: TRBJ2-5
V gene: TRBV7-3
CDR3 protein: CASSLLQGGTQWWDQYF

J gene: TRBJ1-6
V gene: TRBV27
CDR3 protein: CASSFTGSNSPLHF

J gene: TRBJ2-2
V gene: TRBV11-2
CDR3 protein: CASSLRQGRTGELFF

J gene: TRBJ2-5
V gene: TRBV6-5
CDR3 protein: CASSARHQETQYF

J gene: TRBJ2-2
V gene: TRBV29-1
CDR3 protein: CSKGQSNTGELFF

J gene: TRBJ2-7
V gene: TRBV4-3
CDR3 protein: CASSQAGDSYEQYF

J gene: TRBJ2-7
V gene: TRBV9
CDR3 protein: CASSVGTGAYEQYF

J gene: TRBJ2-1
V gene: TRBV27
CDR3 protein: CASSPAGQTNEQFF

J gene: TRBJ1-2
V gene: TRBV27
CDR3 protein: CASSSTGGPSGYTF

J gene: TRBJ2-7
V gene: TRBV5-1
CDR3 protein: CASSQRTSSYEQYF

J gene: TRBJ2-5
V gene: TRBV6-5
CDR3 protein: CASSYGEETQYF

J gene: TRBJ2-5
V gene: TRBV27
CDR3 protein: CASSLLGTVETQYF

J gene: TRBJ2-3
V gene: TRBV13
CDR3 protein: CASSLDTDTQYF

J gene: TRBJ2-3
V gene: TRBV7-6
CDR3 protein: CASSLARTLRDTQYF

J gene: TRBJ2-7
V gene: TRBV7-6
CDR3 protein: CASSLEAGGTYEQYF

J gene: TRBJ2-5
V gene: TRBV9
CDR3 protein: CASSVLSGVQETQYF

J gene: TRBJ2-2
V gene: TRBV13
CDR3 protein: CASSLGRDTGELFF

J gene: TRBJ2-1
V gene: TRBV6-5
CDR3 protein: CASSSPPGGLQFF

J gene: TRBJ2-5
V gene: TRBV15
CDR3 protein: CATSRISDGWAQYF

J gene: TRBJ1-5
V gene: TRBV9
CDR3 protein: CASSGGYSNQPQHF

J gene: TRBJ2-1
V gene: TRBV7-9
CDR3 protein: CASRTPQGTREQFF

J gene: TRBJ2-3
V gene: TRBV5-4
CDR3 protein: CASSLLGDTDTQYF

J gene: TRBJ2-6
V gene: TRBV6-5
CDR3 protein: CASSYSASGANVLTF

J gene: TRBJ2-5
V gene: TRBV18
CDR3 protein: CATFPGGRRKETQYF

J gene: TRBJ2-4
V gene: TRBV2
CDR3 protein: CAILDSLNIQYF

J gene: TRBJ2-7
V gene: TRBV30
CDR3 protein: CAWSAGIEQYF

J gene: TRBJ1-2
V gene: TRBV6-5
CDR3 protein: CASSSGEGLYGYTF

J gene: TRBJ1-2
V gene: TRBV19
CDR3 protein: CASRIGTVRYGYTF

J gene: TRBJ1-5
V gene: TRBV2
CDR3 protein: CASSEGNQPQHF

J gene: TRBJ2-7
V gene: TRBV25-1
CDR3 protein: CASSEWAASYEQYF

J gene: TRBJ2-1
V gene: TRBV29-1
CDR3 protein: CSVDPRTAYEQFF

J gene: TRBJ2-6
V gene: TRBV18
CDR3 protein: CASSPRPGQTSGANVLTF

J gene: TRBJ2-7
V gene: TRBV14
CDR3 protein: CASSQDRLMTGKQYVEQYF

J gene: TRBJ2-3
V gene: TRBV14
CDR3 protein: CASSQDGATADTQYF

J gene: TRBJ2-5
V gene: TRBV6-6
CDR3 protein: CASSPLTSVETQYF

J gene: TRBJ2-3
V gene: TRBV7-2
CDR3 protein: CASSLEGVADTQYF

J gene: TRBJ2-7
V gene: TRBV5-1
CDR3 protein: CASSFQGSNEQYF

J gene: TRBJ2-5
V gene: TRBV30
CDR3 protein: CAWSAGPRTPEETQYF

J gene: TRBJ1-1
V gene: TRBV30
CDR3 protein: CASLSRGYTEAFF

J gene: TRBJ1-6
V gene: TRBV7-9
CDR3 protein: CASSTGSPLHF

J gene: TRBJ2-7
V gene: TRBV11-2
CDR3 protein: CASSLVADSYEQYF

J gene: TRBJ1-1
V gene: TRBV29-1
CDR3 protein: CSVEGNTEAFF

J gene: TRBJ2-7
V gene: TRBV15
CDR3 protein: CATSRAEDSYEQYF

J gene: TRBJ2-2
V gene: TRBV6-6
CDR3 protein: CASSPIRGDPGGELFF